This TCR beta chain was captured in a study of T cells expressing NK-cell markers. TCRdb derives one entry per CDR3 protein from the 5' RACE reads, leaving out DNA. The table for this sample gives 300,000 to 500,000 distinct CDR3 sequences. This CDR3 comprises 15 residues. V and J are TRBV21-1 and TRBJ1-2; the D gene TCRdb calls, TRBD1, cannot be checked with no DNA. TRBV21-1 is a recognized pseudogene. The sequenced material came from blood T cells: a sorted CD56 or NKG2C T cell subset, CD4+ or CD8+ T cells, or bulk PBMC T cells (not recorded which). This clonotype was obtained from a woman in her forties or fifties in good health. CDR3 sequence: CASRRGGSQYYGYTF.